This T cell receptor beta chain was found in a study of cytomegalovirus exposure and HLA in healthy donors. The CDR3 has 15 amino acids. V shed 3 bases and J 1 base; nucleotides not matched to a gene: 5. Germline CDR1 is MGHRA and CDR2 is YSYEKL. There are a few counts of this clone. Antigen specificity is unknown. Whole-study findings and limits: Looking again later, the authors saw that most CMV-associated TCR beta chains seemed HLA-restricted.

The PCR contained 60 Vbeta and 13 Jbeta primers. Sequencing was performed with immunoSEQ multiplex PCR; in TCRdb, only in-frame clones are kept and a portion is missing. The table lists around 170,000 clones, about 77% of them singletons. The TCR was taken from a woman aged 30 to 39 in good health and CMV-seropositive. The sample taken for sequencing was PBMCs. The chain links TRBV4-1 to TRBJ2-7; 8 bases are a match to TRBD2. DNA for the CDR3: TGCGCCAGCAGCCAGACCGGGGGGGATTCCTACGAGCAGTACTTC. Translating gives CASSQTGGDSYEQYF.